Sequencing of this T cell receptor beta chain was carried out in a study of blood T cells in healthy people across ages. Study in general: The template switching approach captured approximately one barcoded beta molecule for every two T cells. Overall study results and limits: The lack of PBMC sorting stopped any conclusive naive versus antigen-experienced comparison.

Trimming pared 2 bases from V and 4 bases from J, leaving 6 bases between. The CDR3 sequence is 12 residues long. CDR1 SEHNR and CDR2 FQNEAQ come from the germline V gene (reference sequence). Primed by a sample-barcoded 5' primer and a J-beta primer mix, a second PCR proceeded for roughly 6 to 12 cycles. MiXCR, applied by TCRdb to the 5' RACE reads, yields one record per CDR3 protein. The data hold 700,000 to 900,000 distinct CDR3 sequences, with about 53% observed a single time. Worth noting for this clonotype: Its antigen is undetermined.

The sequence came from a man older than 75 in good health. Sequenced sample: blood. The chain is built from TRBV7-9 and TRBJ2-7, with D hard to call. CDR3 nucleotides: TGTGCCAGCAGCTTAAAGGAATACGAGCAGTACTTC. This gives the protein CASSLKEYEQYF.